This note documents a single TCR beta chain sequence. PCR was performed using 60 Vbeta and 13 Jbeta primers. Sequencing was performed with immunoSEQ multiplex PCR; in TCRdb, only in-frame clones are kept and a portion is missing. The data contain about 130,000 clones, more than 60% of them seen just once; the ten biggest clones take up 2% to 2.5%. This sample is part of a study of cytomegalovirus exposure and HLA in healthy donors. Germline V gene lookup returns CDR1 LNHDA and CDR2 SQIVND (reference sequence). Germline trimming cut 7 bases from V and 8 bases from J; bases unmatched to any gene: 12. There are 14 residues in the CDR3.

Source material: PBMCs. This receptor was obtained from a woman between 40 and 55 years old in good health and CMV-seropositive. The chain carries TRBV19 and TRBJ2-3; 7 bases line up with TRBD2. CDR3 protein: CASKTGGAQTTQYF. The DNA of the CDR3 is TGTGCCAGTAAAACGGGAGGAGCACAGACTACGCAGTATTTT.